Listed here are 24 T cell receptor beta chains from one sample, sequenced in a study of vaccination effects on CD4 cells after COVID-19. The protocol was immunoSEQ multiplex PCR, while the TCRdb copy is restricted to in-frame clones and leaves out a portion. The sample consists of some 50,000 clones, nearly 75% of them appearing once. What these receptors recognize is not known. Investigators separated out CD4+ T cells once around 10 days of culture had passed. From March to December 2020, the person had a SARS-CoV-2 infection that was confirmed by PCR. The vaccine given was either BNT162b2 or mRNA-1273, in two doses. This specimen was CD4+ T cells from PBMCs cultured without peptide, taken after COVID-19 vaccination. The receptors originated from a human donor who had a prior SARS-CoV-2 infection.

This sequence joins TRBV2 and TRBJ2-5; perhaps TRBD1 as D (5 bases). The CDR3 loop spans 14 amino acids. Germline-derived CDR1 and CDR2 are SNHLY and FYNNEI. With 4 bases removed from V and 4 bases from J, the gap between germline ends came to 13 bases. CDR3 bases: TGTGCCAGCAGTGGTTCCCTAGGGGTAGAGACCCAGTACTTC. Translation: CASSGSLGVETQYF.

The genes are TRBV7-2 and TRBJ2-3; D is possibly TRBD2 (5 bases). This CDR3 is 14 amino acids long. Germline-derived CDR1 and CDR2 are SGHTA and FQGNSA. V lost 5 bases and J lost 0, with 9 bases in between. DNA of the CDR3: TGTGCCAGCAGCCGCAGGAGGAGCACAGATACGCAGTATTTT. Encoded protein: CASSRRRSTDTQYF.

The CDR3 protein is CASSQLLTSGVTGEQFF. CDR3 DNA sequence: TGTGCCAGCAGCCAGCTCTTAACTAGCGGTGTGACGGGCGAGCAGTTCTTC. The J gene is TRBJ2-1, the V gene TRBV14; 8 nucleotides align to TRBD2. The junction had 17 bases not matched to a gene; V was cut back by 3 bases and J by 10 bases. In germline, CDR1 is SGHDN, CDR2 FVKESK. The CDR3 is 17 residues long.

The rearrangement joins TRBV7-2 to TRBJ2-3; 10 bases agree with TRBD2. The CDR3 is 16 residues long. Trimming removed 5 bases from V and 4 bases from J; junction bases left unmatched: 9. CDR1 and CDR2 (germline): SGHTA, FQGNSA. CDR3 protein: CASSPQSGGAADTQYF. CDR3 coding DNA: TGTGCCAGCAGCCCTCAGAGCGGGGGGGCCGCAGATACGCAGTATTTT.

This clone is a singleton in its sample. The chain employs TRBV15 and TRBJ1-5, with a possible D match to TRBD1 (5 bases). The CDR3 totals 16 residues. Germline V lookup: CDR1 LNHNV, CDR2 YYDKDF (reference sequence). Trimming pared 0 bases from V and 0 bases from J, leaving 9 bases between. The CDR3 region has the DNA TGTGCCACCAGCAGAGATCTGGGGGATAGCAATCAGCCCCAGCATTTT. This translates into CATSRDLGDSNQPQHF. The full variable domain, completed using reference TRBV15 and TRBJ1-5, is DAMVIQNPRYQVTQFGKPVTLSCSQTLNHNVMYWYQQKSSQAPKLLFHYYDKDFNNEADTPDNFQSRRPNTSFCFLDIRSPGLGDTAMYLCATSRDLGDSNQPQHFGDGTRLSIL.

The CDR3: CASSVGGTDLYEQYF. The DNA for the CDR3 is TGTGCCAGCAGCGTAGGGGGGACGGACCTTTACGAGCAGTACTTC. The chain carries TRBV9 and TRBJ2-7; either TRBD1 or TRBD2 may fit D (5 bases each). In germline, CDR1 is SGDLS, CDR2 YYNGEE. The CDR3 extends over 15 amino acids. Trimming removed 0 bases from V and 4 bases from J, with 14 bases in between.

This chain links TRBV18 with TRBJ1-2, with D uncertain. The V and J ends lost 1 base and 8 bases respectively, with 20 bases between them. The germline V gene encodes CDR1 KGHSH and CDR2 LQKENI. The CDR3 totals 16 residues. CDR3 region: CASSPLLWTDTGGYTF. Written as DNA, the CDR3 is TGTGCCAGCTCACCACTTTTGTGGACCGATACGGGGGGCTACACCTTC.

A single count supports this clone. The chain employs TRBV24-1 and TRBJ2-2; D not certain. The germline V and J ends were trimmed by 4 bases and 2 bases, with 7 bases remaining between them. Germline CDR1 KGHDR, CDR2 SFDVKD. The CDR3 loop spans 14 amino acids. The CDR3 DNA is TGTGCCACCAGTGACCGAAAAAACACCGGGGAGCTGTTTTTT. This encodes CATSDRKNTGELFF.

This rearrangement joins TRBV7-6 to TRBJ2-1; the match to TRBD1 covers 7 bases. J lost 4 bases, V lost 5 bases, and 11 bases had no gene match. This CDR3 is built from 16 residues. The germline V gene has CDR1 SGHVS and CDR2 FNYEAQ. CDR3 DNA sequence: TGTGCCAGCAGCCAACGCTACCGGGACAGATACAATGAGCAGTTCTTC. It codes for CASSQRYRDRYNEQFF.

This sequence joins TRBV3-1 (or the pseudogene TRBV3-2) and TRBJ2-7; 9 nucleotides agree with TRBD2. The CDR3 consists of 14 residues. Trimming cost V 4 bases and J 2 bases; bases outside gene matches: 3. The V gene's germline CDR1 is LGHDT and CDR2 YNNKEL (reference sequence). CDR3 in amino acids: CASSRAGGPYEQYF. In nucleotides, the CDR3 is TGTGCCAGCAGCCGCGCGGGAGGGCCCTACGAGCAGTACTTC.

The sample holds a few counts of this clone. The chain couples TRBV14 to TRBJ1-2, with D possibly TRBD1 on 5 matching bases. Between the trimmed V and J ends, which lost 0 bases and 13 bases, there was a span of 12 bases. The V gene's germline CDR1 is SGHDN and CDR2 FVKESK. The CDR3 extends over 12 amino acids. CDR3 loop: CASSQDRRGSTF. CDR3 DNA sequence: TGTGCCAGCAGCCAAGATAGAAGGGGTTCCACCTTC.

The chain employs TRBV18 and TRBJ2-1; a weak D match, TRBD1 (5 bases). The V end was cut by 0 bases, the J end by 4 bases, with 13 bases between. This CDR3 is built from 16 residues. CDR1 and CDR2 from the germline V gene are KGHSH and LQKENI. The CDR3 region is CASSPPGARVYNEQFF. CDR3 nucleotides: TGTGCCAGCTCACCACCTGGGGCTAGAGTATACAATGAGCAGTTCTTC.

The chain couples TRBV4-1 to TRBJ2-3, with D perhaps TRBD2 (6 bases). The CDR3 runs 15 residues. Per germline, CDR1 MGHRA and CDR2 YSYEKL. Trimming shortened V by 5 bases and J by 2 bases, and 14 bases separated the two germline ends. The CDR3 DNA is TGCGCCAGCAGCTTCGGAGGGCTCGCCACAGATACGCAGTATTTT. Its protein is CASSFGGLATDTQYF.

A single count supports this clone. The rearrangement joins TRBV4-3 to TRBJ2-3; 11 bases line up with TRBD2. This CDR3 contains 22 residues. V shed 0 bases, J shed 1 base, and the junction held 18 bases outside the gene matches. Germline CDR1 is LGHNA and CDR2 is YSLEER. CDR3: CASSQDRLIAGGPRYGTDTQYF. CDR3 nucleotides: TGCGCCAGCAGCCAAGATCGGTTAATAGCGGGAGGGCCTCGCTATGGCACAGATACGCAGTATTTT.

The V call is TRBV4-1, the J call TRBJ1-2, with 7 bases fitting TRBD1. This CDR3 is built from 14 residues. With 4 bases clipped from V and 8 bases from J, the junction kept 10 bases outside the gene matches. Germline CDR1 MGHRA, CDR2 YSYEKL. The CDR3 region is CASSRATQGVGYTF. The CDR3, as DNA: TGCGCCAGCAGCCGAGCGACCCAGGGGGTCGGCTACACCTTC.

V and J are TRBV5-1 and TRBJ2-7; D remains unclear. The germline CDR1 and CDR2 sequences are SGHRS and YFSETQ. V dropped 0 bases and J dropped 3 bases, with 7 bases sitting between them. This CDR3 comprises 13 residues. The CDR3 DNA sequence: TGCGCCAGCAGCTTGGCGGCCCGCTACGAGCAGTACTTC. It is translated as CASSLAARYEQYF.

This clone has more than one count but fewer than ten. J is TRBJ1-3 and V is TRBV15; D is uncertain. CDR1 is LNHNV, CDR2 YYDKDF, per germline (reference sequence). Between the trimmed V and J ends, which lost 0 bases and 1 base, there was a span of 7 bases. This CDR3 has 15 residues. The CDR3 region has the DNA TGTGCCACCAGCAGAGATCAAATGTCTGGAAACACCATATATTTT. Encoded protein: CATSRDQMSGNTIYF. The full variable domain, in which reference TRBV15 and TRBJ1-3 provide the parts outside the CDR3, is DAMVIQNPRYQVTQFGKPVTLSCSQTLNHNVMYWYQQKSSQAPKLLFHYYDKDFNNEADTPDNFQSRRPNTSFCFLDIRSPGLGDTAMYLCATSRDQMSGNTIYFGEGSWLTVV.

The chain is built from TRBV24-1 and TRBJ2-7; TRBD1 matches 8 bases. The CDR3 covers 14 residues. CDR1 is KGHDR, CDR2 SFDVKD, per germline. Trimming removed 3 bases from V and 5 bases from J; junction bases left unmatched: 5. CDR3 loop: CATSDIDRGHEQYF. DNA of the CDR3: TGTGCCACCAGTGATATAGACAGGGGTCACGAGCAGTACTTC.

This sequence joins TRBV7-9 and TRBJ2-3; 9 bases line up with TRBD2. The CDR3 is made up of 14 amino acids. V shed 5 bases, J shed 3 bases, and the junction held 3 bases outside the gene matches. The germline V gene encodes CDR1 SEHNR and CDR2 FQNEAQ (reference sequence). The CDR3 coding sequence is TGTGCCAGCAGCCGGACTAGCGAGACAGATACGCAGTATTTT. It codes for CASSRTSETDTQYF.

The chain combines TRBV30 with TRBJ2-1; 9 bases line up with TRBD2. Germline CDR1 GTSNPN, CDR2 SVGIG (reference sequence). V lost 3 bases and J lost 9; bases outside the gene matches: 12. The CDR3 is 15 residues long. CDR3: CAWRSGGGRASEQFF. The DNA of the CDR3 is TGTGCCTGGAGGTCCGGAGGCGGGAGGGCCTCTGAGCAGTTCTTC.

This clone appeared a few times. The V call is TRBV5-1, the J call TRBJ2-6; D may be TRBD2 (6 bases). The germline V gene has CDR1 SGHRS and CDR2 YFSETQ. Trimming stripped 4 bases from V and 1 base from J, with 12 bases between. The CDR3 extends over 16 amino acids. The CDR3 sequence: CASSTLGGSGANVLTF. The CDR3 DNA sequence: TGCGCCAGCAGCACCTTGGGGGGTTCTGGGGCCAACGTCCTGACTTTC. Drawing the rest from reference TRBV5-1 and TRBJ2-6, the complete variable domain is KAGVTQTPRYLIKTRGQQVTLSCSPISGHRSVSWYQQTPGQGLQFLFEYFSETQRNKGNFPGRFSGRQFSNSRSEMNVSTLELGDSALYLCASSTLGGSGANVLTFGAGSRLTVL.

The V and J genes are TRBV15 and TRBJ2-7, with 7 bases matching TRBD2. The CDR3 totals 13 residues. With V trimmed by 3 bases and J by 6 bases, 5 bases remained unmatched. The germline CDR1 and CDR2 sequences are LNHNV and YYDKDF (reference sequence). The CDR3 region is CATSSRLASEQYF. The CDR3 bases are TGTGCCACCAGCAGTAGACTAGCTAGCGAGCAGTACTTC.

V gene TRBV6-5 combines with J gene TRBJ2-7; 11 positions match TRBD1. CDR1 and CDR2 from the germline V gene are MNHEY and SVGAGI. V was clipped by 0 bases and J by 3 bases; unmatched bases: 1. There are 15 residues in the CDR3. The CDR3 DNA reads as TGTGCCAGCAGTTACTCGGGGACAGGGGGCTACGAGCAGTACTTC. Translation: CASSYSGTGGYEQYF.

The rearrangement links TRBV7-3 to TRBJ2-3, with D perhaps TRBD1 (6 bases). The CDR3 totals 16 residues. Germline V gives CDR1 SGHTA, CDR2 FQGTGA. With 3 bases removed from V and 0 bases from J, the gap between germline ends came to 13 bases. The CDR3 protein is CASSLTGDPSTDTQYF. CDR3 sequence (DNA): TGTGCCAGCAGCTTGACAGGAGATCCTAGCACAGATACGCAGTATTTT.